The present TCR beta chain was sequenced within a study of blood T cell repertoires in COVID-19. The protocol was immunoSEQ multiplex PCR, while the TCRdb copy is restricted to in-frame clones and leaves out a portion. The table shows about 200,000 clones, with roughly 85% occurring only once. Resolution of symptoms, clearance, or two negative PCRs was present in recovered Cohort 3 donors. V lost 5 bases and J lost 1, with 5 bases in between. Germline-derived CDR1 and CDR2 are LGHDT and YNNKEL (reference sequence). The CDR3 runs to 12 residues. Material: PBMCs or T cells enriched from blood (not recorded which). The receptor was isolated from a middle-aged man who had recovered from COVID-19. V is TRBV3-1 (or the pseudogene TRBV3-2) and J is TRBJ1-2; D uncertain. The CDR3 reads CASSSNNYGYTF. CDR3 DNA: TGTGCCAGCAGCTCAAATAACTATGGCTACACCTTC.